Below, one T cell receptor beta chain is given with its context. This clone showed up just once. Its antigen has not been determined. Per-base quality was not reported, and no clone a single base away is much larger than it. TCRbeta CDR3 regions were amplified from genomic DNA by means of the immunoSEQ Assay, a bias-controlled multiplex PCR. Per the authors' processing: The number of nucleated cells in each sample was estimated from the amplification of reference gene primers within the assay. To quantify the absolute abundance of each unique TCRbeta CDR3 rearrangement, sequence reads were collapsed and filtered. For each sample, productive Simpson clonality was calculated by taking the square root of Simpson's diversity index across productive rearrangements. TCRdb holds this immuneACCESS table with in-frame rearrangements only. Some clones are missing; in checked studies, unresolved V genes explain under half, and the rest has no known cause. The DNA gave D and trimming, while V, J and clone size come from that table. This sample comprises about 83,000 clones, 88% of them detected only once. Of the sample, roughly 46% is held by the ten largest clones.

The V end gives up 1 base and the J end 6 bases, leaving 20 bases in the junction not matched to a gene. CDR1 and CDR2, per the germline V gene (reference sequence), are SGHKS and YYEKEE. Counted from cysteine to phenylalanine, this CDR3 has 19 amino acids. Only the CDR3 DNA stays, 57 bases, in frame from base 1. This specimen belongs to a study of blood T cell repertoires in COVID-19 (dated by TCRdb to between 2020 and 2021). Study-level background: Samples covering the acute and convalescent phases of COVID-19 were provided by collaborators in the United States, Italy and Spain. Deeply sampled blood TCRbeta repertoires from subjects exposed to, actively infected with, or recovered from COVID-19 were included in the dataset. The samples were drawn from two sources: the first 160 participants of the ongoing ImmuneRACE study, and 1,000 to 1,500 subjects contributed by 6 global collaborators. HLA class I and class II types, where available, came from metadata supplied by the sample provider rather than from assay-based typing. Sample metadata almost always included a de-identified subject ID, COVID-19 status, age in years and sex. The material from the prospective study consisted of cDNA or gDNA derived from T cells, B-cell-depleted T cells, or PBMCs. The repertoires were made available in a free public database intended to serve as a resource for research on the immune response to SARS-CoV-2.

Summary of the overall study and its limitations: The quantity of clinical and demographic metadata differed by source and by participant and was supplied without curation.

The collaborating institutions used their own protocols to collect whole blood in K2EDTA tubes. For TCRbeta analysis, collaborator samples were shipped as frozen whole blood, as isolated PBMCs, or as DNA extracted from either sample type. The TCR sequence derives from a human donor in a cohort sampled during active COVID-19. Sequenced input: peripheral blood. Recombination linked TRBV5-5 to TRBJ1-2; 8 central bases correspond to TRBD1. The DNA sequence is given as TGTGCCAGCAGCTTGTATTACCTTAGGGCGGCAGGGGGCGGCGATGGCTACACCTTC. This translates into CASSLYYLRAAGGGDGYTF.